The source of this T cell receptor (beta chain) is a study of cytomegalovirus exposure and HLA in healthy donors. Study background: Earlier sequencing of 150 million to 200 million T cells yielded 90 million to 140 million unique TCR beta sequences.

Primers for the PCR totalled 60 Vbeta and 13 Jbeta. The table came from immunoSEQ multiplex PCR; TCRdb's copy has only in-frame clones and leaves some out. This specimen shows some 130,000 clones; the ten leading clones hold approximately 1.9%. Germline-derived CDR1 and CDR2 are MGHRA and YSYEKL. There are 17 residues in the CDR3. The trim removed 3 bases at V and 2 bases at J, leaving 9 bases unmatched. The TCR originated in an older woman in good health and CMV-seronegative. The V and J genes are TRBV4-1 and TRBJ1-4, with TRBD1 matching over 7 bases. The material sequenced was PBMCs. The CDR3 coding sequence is TGCGCCAGCAGCCAGGGTTATGGAGGGGGCACTAATGAAAAACTGTTTTTT. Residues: CASSQGYGGGTNEKLFF.